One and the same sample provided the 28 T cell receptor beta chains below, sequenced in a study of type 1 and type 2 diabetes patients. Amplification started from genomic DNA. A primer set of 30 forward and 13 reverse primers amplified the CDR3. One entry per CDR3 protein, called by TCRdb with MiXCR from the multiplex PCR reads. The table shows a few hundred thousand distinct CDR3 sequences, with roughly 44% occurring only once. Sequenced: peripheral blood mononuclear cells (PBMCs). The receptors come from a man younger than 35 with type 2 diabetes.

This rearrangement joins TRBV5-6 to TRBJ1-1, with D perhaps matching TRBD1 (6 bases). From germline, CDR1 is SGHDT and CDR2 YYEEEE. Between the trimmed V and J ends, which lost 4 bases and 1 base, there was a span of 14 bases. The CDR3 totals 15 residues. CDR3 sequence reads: CASSTYRATNTEAFF. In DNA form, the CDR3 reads TGTGCCAGCAGCACGTACAGGGCTACGAACACTGAAGCTTTCTTT.

The CDR3 DNA is TGTGCCAGCACCGAGAGGCTTTGGGGGACTGAAGCTTTCTTT. This gives the protein CASTERLWGTEAFF. The chain couples TRBV2 to TRBJ1-1; D perhaps matches TRBD1 (5 bases). The CDR3 sequence is 14 residues long. V was shortened by 7 bases and J by 5 bases, with 17 bases between the two germline ends. Per germline, CDR1 SNHLY and CDR2 FYNNEI.

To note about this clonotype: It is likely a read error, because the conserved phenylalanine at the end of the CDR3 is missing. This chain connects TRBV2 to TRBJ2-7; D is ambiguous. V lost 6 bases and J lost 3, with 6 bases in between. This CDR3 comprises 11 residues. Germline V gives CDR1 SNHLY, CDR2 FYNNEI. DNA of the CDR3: TGTGCCAGCAGGTCCGTCTACGAGCAGTACCTC. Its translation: CASRSVYEQYL.

CDR3 sequence: CASSWGQTNTEAFF. CDR3 coding DNA: TGTGCCAGCAGCTGGGGACAGACGAACACTGAAGCTTTCTTT. This rearrangement joins TRBV7-8 to TRBJ1-1; 7 nucleotides agree with TRBD1. Germline V gene sequence: CDR1 SGHVS, CDR2 FQNEAQ. The CDR3 runs to 14 residues. V shed 4 bases, J shed 1 base, and the junction held 3 bases outside the gene matches. Variable domain in full (rest from reference TRBV7-8 and TRBJ1-1): GAGVSQSPRYKVAKRGQDVALRCDPISGHVSLFWYQQALGQGPEFLTYFQNEAQLDKSGLPSDRFFAERPEGSVSTLKIQRTQQEDSAVYLCASSWGQTNTEAFFGQGTRLTVV.

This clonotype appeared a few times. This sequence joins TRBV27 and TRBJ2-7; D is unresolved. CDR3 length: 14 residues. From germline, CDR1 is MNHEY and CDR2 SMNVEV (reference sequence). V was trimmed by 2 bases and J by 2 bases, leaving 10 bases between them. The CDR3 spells CASSLRPETYEQYF. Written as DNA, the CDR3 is TGTGCCAGCAGTTTACGTCCAGAAACCTACGAGCAGTACTTC.

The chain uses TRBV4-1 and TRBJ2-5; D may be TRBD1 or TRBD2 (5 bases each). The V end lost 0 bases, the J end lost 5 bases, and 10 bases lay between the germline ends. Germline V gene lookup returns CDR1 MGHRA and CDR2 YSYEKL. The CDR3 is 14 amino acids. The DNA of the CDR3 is TGCGCCAGCAGCCAAGATGGGGGTTATGAGACCCAGTACTTC. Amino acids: CASSQDGGYETQYF.

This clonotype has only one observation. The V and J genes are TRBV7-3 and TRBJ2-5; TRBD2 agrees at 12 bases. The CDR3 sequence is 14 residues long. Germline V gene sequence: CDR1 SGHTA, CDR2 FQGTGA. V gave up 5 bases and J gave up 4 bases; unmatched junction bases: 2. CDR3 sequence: CASSQLAGGETQYF. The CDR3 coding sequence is TGTGCCAGCAGCCAACTAGCGGGAGGAGAGACCCAGTACTTC.

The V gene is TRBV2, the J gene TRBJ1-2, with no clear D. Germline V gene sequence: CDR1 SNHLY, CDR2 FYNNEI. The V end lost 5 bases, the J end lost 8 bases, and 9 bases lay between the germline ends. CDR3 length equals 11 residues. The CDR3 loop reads CASSPSMGYTF. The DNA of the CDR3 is TGTGCCAGCAGTCCTTCGATGGGCTACACCTTC.

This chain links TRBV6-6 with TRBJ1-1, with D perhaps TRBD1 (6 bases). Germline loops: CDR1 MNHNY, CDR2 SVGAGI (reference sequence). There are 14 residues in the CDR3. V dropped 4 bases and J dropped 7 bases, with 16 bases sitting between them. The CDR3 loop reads CASSSPGERSEAFF. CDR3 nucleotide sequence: TGTGCCAGCAGTTCCCCAGGGGAGAGGAGTGAAGCTTTCTTT.

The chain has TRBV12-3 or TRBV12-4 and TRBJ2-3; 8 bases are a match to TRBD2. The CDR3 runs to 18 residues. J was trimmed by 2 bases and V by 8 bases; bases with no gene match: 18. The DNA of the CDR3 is TGTGCCAGCGGAGGACTTCCAGCGGGGGCCCAAGACACAGATACGCAGTATTTT. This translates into CASGGLPAGAQDTDTQYF.

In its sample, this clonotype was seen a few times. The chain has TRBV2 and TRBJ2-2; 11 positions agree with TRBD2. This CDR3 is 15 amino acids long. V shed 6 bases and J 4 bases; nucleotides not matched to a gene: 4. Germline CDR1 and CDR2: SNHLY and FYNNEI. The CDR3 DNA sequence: TGTGCCAGCAGCTTAACTAGCGGGGGCACCGGGGAGCTGTTTTTT. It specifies CASSLTSGGTGELFF. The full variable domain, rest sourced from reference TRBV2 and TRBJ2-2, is EPEVTQTPSHQVTQMGQEVILRCVPISNHLYFYWYRQILGQKVEFLVSFYNNEISEKSEIFDDQFSVERPDGSNFTLKIRSTKLEDSAMYFCASSLTSGGTGELFFGEGSRLTVL.

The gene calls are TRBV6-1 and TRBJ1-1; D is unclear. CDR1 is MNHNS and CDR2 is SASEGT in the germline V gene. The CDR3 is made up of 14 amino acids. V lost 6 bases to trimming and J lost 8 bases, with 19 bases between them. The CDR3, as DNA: TGTGCCAGCAGACCTCAGCCCACACTTTCAGAAGCTTTCTTT. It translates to CASRPQPTLSEAFF.

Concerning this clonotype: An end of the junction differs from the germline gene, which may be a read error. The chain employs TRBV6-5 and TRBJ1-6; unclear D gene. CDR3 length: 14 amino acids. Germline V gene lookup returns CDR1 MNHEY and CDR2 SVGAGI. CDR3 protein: CTSSPGRTNSPLHF. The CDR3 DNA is TGTACCAGCAGTCCGGGCCGCACCAATTCACCCCTCCACTTT.

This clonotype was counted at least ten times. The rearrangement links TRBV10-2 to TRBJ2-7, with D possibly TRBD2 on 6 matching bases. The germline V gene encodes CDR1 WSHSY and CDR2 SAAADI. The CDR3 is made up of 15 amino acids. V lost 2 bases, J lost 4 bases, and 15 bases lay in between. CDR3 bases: TGCGCCAGCAGTGAGGTCGGTGGAGGGTGGTACGAGCAGTACTTC. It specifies CASSEVGGGWYEQYF.

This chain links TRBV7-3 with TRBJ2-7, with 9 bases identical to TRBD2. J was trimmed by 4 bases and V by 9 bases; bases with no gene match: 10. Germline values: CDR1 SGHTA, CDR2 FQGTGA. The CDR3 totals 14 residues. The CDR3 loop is CASSIVAGEYEQYF. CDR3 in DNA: TGTGCCAGTAGTATTGTAGCGGGAGAATACGAGCAGTACTTC.

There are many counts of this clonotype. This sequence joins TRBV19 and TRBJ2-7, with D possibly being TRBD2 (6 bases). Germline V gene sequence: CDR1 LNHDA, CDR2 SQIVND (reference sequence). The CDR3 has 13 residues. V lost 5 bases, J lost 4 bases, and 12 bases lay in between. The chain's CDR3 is CASSPGLHYEQYF. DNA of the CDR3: TGTGCCAGTAGTCCAGGACTACATTACGAGCAGTACTTC.

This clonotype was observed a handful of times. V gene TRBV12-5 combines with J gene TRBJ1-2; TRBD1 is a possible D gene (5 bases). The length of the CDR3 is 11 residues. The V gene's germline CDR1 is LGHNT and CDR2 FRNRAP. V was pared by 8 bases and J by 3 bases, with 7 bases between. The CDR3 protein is CASMGDYGYTF. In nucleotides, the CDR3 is TGTGCTAGTATGGGGGACTATGGCTACACCTTC.

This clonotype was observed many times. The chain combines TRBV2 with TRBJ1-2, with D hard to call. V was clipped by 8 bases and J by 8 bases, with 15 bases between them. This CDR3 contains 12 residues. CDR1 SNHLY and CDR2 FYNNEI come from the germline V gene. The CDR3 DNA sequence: TGTGCCAGCTTGCCGTGGGGAGGGGGCTACACCTTC. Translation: CASLPWGGGYTF.

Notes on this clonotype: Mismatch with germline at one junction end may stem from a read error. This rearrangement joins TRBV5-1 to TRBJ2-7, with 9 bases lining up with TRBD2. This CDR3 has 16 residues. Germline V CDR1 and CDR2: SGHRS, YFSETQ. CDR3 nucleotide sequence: TGTGCCAGCAGTTTAGCGGGAGACGAACCCTCAGGACGGCAGTACTTC. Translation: CASSLAGDEPSGRQYF.

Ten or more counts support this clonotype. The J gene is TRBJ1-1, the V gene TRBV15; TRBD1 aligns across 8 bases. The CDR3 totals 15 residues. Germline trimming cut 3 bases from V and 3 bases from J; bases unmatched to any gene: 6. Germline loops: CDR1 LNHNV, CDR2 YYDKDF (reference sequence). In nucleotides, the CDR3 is TGTGCCACCAGCAGCTTGGACAGGGTGGACACTGAAGCTTTCTTT. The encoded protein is CATSSLDRVDTEAFF.

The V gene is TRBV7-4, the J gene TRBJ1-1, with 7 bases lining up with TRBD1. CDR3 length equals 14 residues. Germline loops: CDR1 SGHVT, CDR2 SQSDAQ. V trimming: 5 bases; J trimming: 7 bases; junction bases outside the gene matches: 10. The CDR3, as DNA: TGTGCCAGCAGCGTAGGAGACAGGGCCGATGAAGCTTTCTTT. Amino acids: CASSVGDRADEAFF.

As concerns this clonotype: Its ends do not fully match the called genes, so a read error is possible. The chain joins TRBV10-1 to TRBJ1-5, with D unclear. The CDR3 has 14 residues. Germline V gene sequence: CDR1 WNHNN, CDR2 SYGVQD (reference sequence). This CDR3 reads CASSGEYSNQPQHF. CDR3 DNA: TGTGCCAGCAGCGGGGAGTATAGCAATCAGCCCCAGCATTTT.

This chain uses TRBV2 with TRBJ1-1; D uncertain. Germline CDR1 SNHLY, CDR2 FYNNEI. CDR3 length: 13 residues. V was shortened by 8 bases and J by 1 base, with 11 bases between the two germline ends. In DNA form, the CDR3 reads TGTGCCAGCGCCAAAAGGGAGAACACTGAAGCTTTCTTT. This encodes CASAKRENTEAFF.

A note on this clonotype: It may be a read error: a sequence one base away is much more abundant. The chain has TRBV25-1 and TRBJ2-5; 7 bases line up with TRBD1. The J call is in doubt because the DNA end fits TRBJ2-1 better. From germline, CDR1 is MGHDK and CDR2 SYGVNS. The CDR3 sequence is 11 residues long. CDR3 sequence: CASILGQEQFF. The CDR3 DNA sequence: TGTGCCAGCATCTTGGGACAGGAGCAGTTCTTC.

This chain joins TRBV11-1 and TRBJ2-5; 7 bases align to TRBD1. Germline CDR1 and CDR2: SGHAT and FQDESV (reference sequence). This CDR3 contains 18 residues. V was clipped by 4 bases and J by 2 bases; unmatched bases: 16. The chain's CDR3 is CASSSIPSTGQKQETQYF. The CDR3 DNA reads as TGTGCCAGCAGCTCAATACCTTCGACAGGGCAAAAACAAGAGACCCAGTACTTC.

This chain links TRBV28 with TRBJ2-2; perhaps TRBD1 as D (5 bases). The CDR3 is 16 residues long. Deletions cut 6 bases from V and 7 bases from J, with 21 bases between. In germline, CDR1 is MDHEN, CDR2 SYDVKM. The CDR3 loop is CASSPTDFGLGGELFF. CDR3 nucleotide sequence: TGTGCCAGCAGCCCGACAGATTTTGGTTTGGGCGGGGAGCTGTTTTTT.

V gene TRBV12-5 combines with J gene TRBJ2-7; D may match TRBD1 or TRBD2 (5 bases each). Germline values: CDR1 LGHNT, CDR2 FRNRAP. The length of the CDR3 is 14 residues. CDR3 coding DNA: TGTGCCAGCAGGTTGGGACCGTTACTTTACGAGCAGTACTTC. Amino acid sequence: CASRLGPLLYEQYF.

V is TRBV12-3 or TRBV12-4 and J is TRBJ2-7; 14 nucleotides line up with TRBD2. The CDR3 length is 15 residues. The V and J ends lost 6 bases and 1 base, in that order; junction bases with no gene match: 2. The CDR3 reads CASRRTSGRSYEQYF. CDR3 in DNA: TGTGCCAGCAGGCGGACTAGCGGGAGGTCCTACGAGCAGTACTTC.